These 29 T cell receptor beta chains share one sample of origin, sequenced in a study of shared clonotypes between healthy human individuals. Sequencing used immunoSEQ multiplex PCR; TCRdb keeps in-frame clones, though not all of them. This table has some 900,000 clones, approximately 76% appearing once. Source material: memory CD4+ T cells sorted from blood. Subset meaning: CD45RA-negative fraction. Receptor source: a man younger than 35 in good health.

This clone occurred a few times. This rearrangement joins TRBV25-1 to TRBJ2-1, with D perhaps matching TRBD2 (6 bases). V shed 3 bases and J shed 7 bases, with 13 bases lying between them. CDR1 and CDR2 from the germline V gene are MGHDK and SYGVNS. The CDR3 extends over 14 amino acids. The CDR3 nucleotides read TGTGCCAGCAGTGACCCCCTTGGAGGGAATGAGCAGTTCTTC. As protein: CASSDPLGGNEQFF.

Points on this clone: The same CDR3 also results from other DNA sequences found in this sample. The gene calls are TRBV7-2 and TRBJ2-7; 12 bases agree with TRBD2. The CDR3 contains 14 residues. CDR1 is SGHTA and CDR2 is FQGNSA in the germline V gene. V shed 4 bases and J 7 bases; nucleotides not matched to a gene: 5. The CDR3 protein is CASSSGLAGLEQYF. The DNA for the CDR3 is TGTGCCAGCAGCTCCGGACTAGCGGGATTGGAGCAGTACTTC. The variable domain in full, with the rest retrieved from reference TRBV7-2 and TRBJ2-7, is GAGVSQSPSNKVTEKGKDVELRCDPISGHTALYWYRQSLGQGLEFLIYFQGNSAPDKSGLPSDRFSAERTGGSVSTLTIQRTQQEDSAVYLCASSSGLAGLEQYFGPGTRLTVT.

The chain is built from TRBV23-1 and TRBJ2-7, with 7 bases fitting TRBD2. TRBV23-1 is flagged as an ORF with uncertain function. CDR3 length equals 15 residues. V lost 11 bases and J lost 2; bases outside the gene matches: 15. CDR3 in amino acids: CAPREGSFVTYEQYF. The CDR3 DNA sequence: TGCGCCCCCAGGGAGGGTAGCTTTGTAACCTACGAGCAGTACTTC.

J is TRBJ1-2 and V is TRBV5-6; 8 nucleotides match TRBD1. The V segment lost 1 base and the J segment 1 base; nucleotides outside the gene matches: 9. CDR3 length equals 17 residues. CDR1 is SGHDT and CDR2 is YYEEEE in the germline V gene. DNA for the CDR3: TGTGCCAGCAGCTTGTCCCGGGACAGGTTCGGTAACTATGGCTACACCTTC. Encoded protein: CASSLSRDRFGNYGYTF.

V gene TRBV4-1 combines with J gene TRBJ1-5; D gene ambiguous. The CDR3 is made up of 15 amino acids. Germline loops: CDR1 MGHRA, CDR2 YSYEKL. The V and J ends lost 0 bases and 3 bases respectively, with 9 bases between them. Here the CDR3 DNA reads TGCGCCAGCAGCCAAGATCAAGGATTCAATCAGCCCCAGCATTTT. Residues: CASSQDQGFNQPQHF.

The V gene is TRBV5-6, the J gene TRBJ1-2; TRBD1 aligns across 7 bases. The ends lost 5 bases at V and 2 bases at J; junction bases unmatched: 3. Germline CDR1 and CDR2: SGHDT and YYEEEE. This CDR3 has 13 residues. The CDR3 nucleotides read TGTGCCAGCAGACCACAGGGGAACTATGGCTACACCTTC. The encoded protein is CASRPQGNYGYTF.

There are many counts of this clone. The chain uses TRBV5-6 and TRBJ2-7; tentative D call: TRBD2 (6 bases). Trimming left V 1 base short and J 4 bases short, with 12 bases between. From germline, CDR1 is SGHDT and CDR2 YYEEEE. The CDR3 length is 14 residues. The CDR3 region is CASSLNAGRYEQYF. The CDR3 DNA follows: TGTGCCAGCAGCTTGAACGCAGGGAGGTACGAGCAGTACTTC.

This clone was observed a handful of times. This chain connects TRBV27 to TRBJ2-7; TRBD1 might be the D (6 bases). CDR3 length: 13 residues. Trimming removed 4 bases from V and 5 bases from J, with 12 bases in between. CDR1 and CDR2 (germline): MNHEY, SMNVEV (reference sequence). The CDR3 DNA follows: TGTGCCAGCAGTTCTTACAGGGTTCACGAGCAGTACTTC. Amino acids: CASSSYRVHEQYF.

This clone was seen only once. The chain carries TRBV7-2 and TRBJ2-1; 11 bases map to TRBD1. Trimming at V came to 5 bases and at J to 6 bases, leaving 9 bases not matched to a gene. Germline V gives CDR1 SGHTA, CDR2 FQGNSA. This CDR3 is 16 amino acids long. The CDR3 sequence: CASSPMDRGHSNEQFF. CDR3 sequence (DNA): TGTGCCAGCAGCCCCATGGACAGGGGGCATAGCAATGAGCAGTTCTTC.

CDR3 in amino acids: CASSPLPGGARNEQFF. The CDR3 DNA reads as TGTGCCAGCAGCCCCCTCCCTGGAGGGGCGCGGAATGAGCAGTTCTTC. V and J are TRBV7-2 and TRBJ2-1, with D maybe TRBD2 (6 bases). Between the trimmed V and J ends, which lost 5 bases and 7 bases, there was a span of 21 bases. CDR1 SGHTA and CDR2 FQGNSA come from the germline V gene. The CDR3 is made up of 16 amino acids.

This rearrangement joins TRBV4-3 to TRBJ1-5, with TRBD1 identical over 8 bases. The CDR3 totals 14 residues. V was clipped by 4 bases and J by 5 bases; unmatched bases: 4. The germline gives CDR1 LGHNA, CDR2 YSLEER. The CDR3 spells CASSPQQGDQPQHF. The CDR3 nucleotides read TGCGCCAGCAGCCCACAACAGGGGGATCAGCCCCAGCATTTT.

This clone has only one observation. CDR3 region: CASNEGQGARGNTIYF. The CDR3 nucleotides read TGTGCCAGCAACGAAGGACAGGGGGCGCGAGGAAACACCATATATTTT. The genes are TRBV14 and TRBJ1-3; TRBD1 aligns across 11 bases. The CDR3 contains 16 residues. V was clipped by 7 bases and J by 4 bases; unmatched bases: 9. Germline assignment: CDR1 SGHDN and CDR2 FVKESK.

The rearrangement links TRBV2 to TRBJ2-1; 7 bases match TRBD2. This CDR3 has 15 residues. J lost 0 bases, V lost 6 bases, and 5 bases had no gene match. Germline loops: CDR1 SNHLY, CDR2 FYNNEI. DNA of the CDR3: TGTGCCAGCAGGGGTCAGCGGGGCTCCTACAATGAGCAGTTCTTC. As protein: CASRGQRGSYNEQFF.

V is TRBV10-2 and J is TRBJ2-1; D unclear. Trimming took 2 bases from V and 9 from J, leaving 14 bases between them. Per germline, CDR1 WSHSY and CDR2 SAAADI. The CDR3 sequence is 14 residues long. The CDR3 sequence: CASSEDWAVGEQFF. The CDR3 nucleotides read TGCGCCAGCAGTGAGGACTGGGCCGTCGGTGAGCAGTTCTTC.

V and J are TRBV11-2 and TRBJ2-3; D may be TRBD1 or TRBD2 (5 bases each). The CDR3 runs to 19 residues. Germline lookup yields CDR1 SGHAT and CDR2 FQNNGV. Trimming stripped 0 bases from V and 1 base from J, with 20 bases between. The CDR3 DNA sequence: TGTGCCAGCAGCTTAGACGGGACGGTTATTTTGGCTGGCACAGATACGCAGTATTTT. Translated, it gives CASSLDGTVILAGTDTQYF. Complete variable domain (other parts from reference TRBV11-2 and TRBJ2-3): EAGVAQSPRYKIIEKRQSVAFWCNPISGHATLYWYQQILGQGPKLLIQFQNNGVVDDSQLPKDRFSAERLKGVDSTLKIQPAKLEDSAVYLCASSLDGTVILAGTDTQYFGPGTRLTVL.

This chain links TRBV4-3 with TRBJ2-1; a weak D match, TRBD2 (6 bases). The CDR3 contains 16 residues. Trimming stripped 1 base from V and 9 bases from J, with 19 bases between. Germline-derived CDR1 and CDR2 are LGHNA and YSLEER. Written as DNA, the CDR3 is TGCGCCAGCAGCCAAGGCGAGGGTTGGGGAGGTAGTGAGCAGTTCTTC. Its translation is CASSQGEGWGGSEQFF.

About this clone itself: The germline gene is not matched at one end of the junction; a read error may be the cause. V usage is TRBV19 and J usage is TRBJ2-3; D call uncertain. The CDR3 is 11 amino acids. Per germline, CDR1 LNHDA and CDR2 SQIVND (reference sequence). In DNA form, the CDR3 reads TGTGCCAGTAGTAGCATAGATACGCAGTATTTT. As protein: CASSSIDTQYF.

The chain recombines TRBV11-3 with TRBJ2-2; either TRBD1 or TRBD2 may supply D (5 bases each). From germline, CDR1 is SGHNT and CDR2 YENEEA. CDR3 length: 15 amino acids. The germline V and J ends were trimmed by 5 bases and 1 base, with 11 bases remaining between them. The CDR3 DNA follows: TGTGCCAGCAGCCACGGGACCGAGAACACCGGGGAGCTGTTTTTT. Its translation: CASSHGTENTGELFF.

The chain uses TRBV28 and TRBJ1-3; 10 positions agree with TRBD1. CDR1 MDHEN and CDR2 SYDVKM come from the germline V gene. CDR3 length: 15 residues. V shed 6 bases, J shed 4 bases, and the junction held 6 bases outside the gene matches. The CDR3: CASRDRGLVGNTIYF. CDR3 DNA: TGTGCCAGCAGAGACAGGGGGCTAGTCGGAAACACCATATATTTT. Based on the CDR3 plus reference TRBV28 and TRBJ1-3, the full variable domain is DVKVTQSSRYLVKRTGEKVFLECVQDMDHENMFWYRQDPGLGLRLIYFSYDVKMKEKGDIPEGYSVSREKKERFSLILESASTNQTSMYLCASRDRGLVGNTIYFGEGSWLTVV.

On this clone itself: Sequence at one end of the junction differs from germline and may be a read error. This chain links TRBV7-7 with TRBJ2-5; D may be TRBD1 or TRBD2 (5 bases each). The CDR3 runs to 13 residues. The germline gives CDR1 SSHAT, CDR2 FNYEAQ (reference sequence). CDR3 bases: TGTGCTAGCAGCTTGGGGGAGCGCGAGACCCAGTACTTC. As protein: CASSLGERETQYF.

The chain carries TRBV2 and TRBJ2-1; TRBD2 agrees at 8 bases. The germline V gene has CDR1 SNHLY and CDR2 FYNNEI. Germline trimming cut 3 bases from V and 12 bases from J; bases unmatched to any gene: 4. The CDR3 has 12 residues. CDR3 DNA sequence: TGTGCCAGCAGTGAGCGCACTAGCGGGCAGTTCTTC. Residues: CASSERTSGQFF. Full variable domain (rest looked up from reference TRBV2 and TRBJ2-1): EPEVTQTPSHQVTQMGQEVILRCVPISNHLYFYWYRQILGQKVEFLVSFYNNEISEKSEIFDDQFSVERPDGSNFTLKIRSTKLEDSAMYFCASSERTSGQFFGPGTRLTVL.

As concerns this clone: Here the CDR3 omits its conserved ending phenylalanine or tryptophan, so a read error is the likely source. This chain uses TRBV6-5 with TRBJ1-6; no firm D call. Trimming shortened V by 7 bases and J by 11 bases, and 18 bases separated the two germline ends. CDR3 length: 14 residues. From germline, CDR1 is MNHEY and CDR2 SVGAGI. DNA of the CDR3: TGTGCCAGCAATACCGGACGGCCCGGAGCACCCCTCCACTCT. It specifies CASNTGRPGAPLHS.

Notes on this clone: A much bigger clone sits one base away, suggesting this may be a read error. Distinct nucleotide sequences in the sample also encode this CDR3. The J gene is TRBJ1-2, the V gene TRBV7-8; 8 bases line up with TRBD1. Per germline, CDR1 SGHVS and CDR2 FQNEAQ. The CDR3 contains 13 residues. V shed 5 bases and J 4 bases; nucleotides not matched to a gene: 3. The CDR3 sequence: CASSPDRGYGYTF. For the CDR3, the DNA is TGTGCCAGCAGCCCTGACAGGGGCTATGGCTACACCTTC.

This clone was observed once. V and J are TRBV19 and TRBJ1-6; D may be TRBD1 (5 bases). The CDR3 is made up of 15 amino acids. Per germline, CDR1 LNHDA and CDR2 SQIVND (reference sequence). The V gene lost 4 bases and the J gene lost 10 bases, with 17 bases spanning the gap. CDR3 in amino acids: CASSTSWGGDSPLHF. CDR3 in DNA: TGTGCCAGTAGTACCTCCTGGGGAGGGGACTCACCCCTCCACTTT.

The rearrangement uses TRBV5-4 and TRBJ2-3; D gene ambiguous. The germline V gene encodes CDR1 SGHNT and CDR2 YYREEE (reference sequence). Deletions cut 5 bases from V and 1 base from J, with 17 bases between. The length of the CDR3 is 16 residues. The CDR3 spells CASRNVGRSRTDTQYF. CDR3 coding DNA: TGTGCCAGCAGAAATGTGGGCAGGTCCCGCACAGATACGCAGTATTTT.

The chain employs TRBV6-5 and TRBJ1-5; D is uncertain. The CDR3 contains 15 residues. V lost 2 bases and J 0 bases, leaving 8 bases between the germline ends. Germline V gene sequence: CDR1 MNHEY, CDR2 SVGAGI. The CDR3 reads CASSYDGVSNQPQHF. DNA of the CDR3: TGTGCCAGCAGTTACGACGGGGTTAGCAATCAGCCCCAGCATTTT.

V gene TRBV5-8 combines with J gene TRBJ2-1, with unresolved D. CDR3 length equals 16 residues. CDR1 is SGHTS, CDR2 YDEGEE, per germline. The V gene lost 0 bases and the J gene lost 4 bases, with 14 bases spanning the gap. In DNA, the CDR3 is TGTGCCAGCAGCTTGGGCGGATACAAGATATACAATGAGCAGTTCTTC. It yields the protein CASSLGGYKIYNEQFF.

This clone has only a few counts. The chain uses TRBV27 and TRBJ2-3, with 7 bases that match TRBD2. This CDR3 contains 14 residues. With 5 bases clipped from V and 8 bases from J, the junction kept 10 bases outside the gene matches. Germline assignment: CDR1 MNHEY and CDR2 SMNVEV (reference sequence). CDR3 in DNA: TGTGCCAGCAGTCCTCAGACTAGCTCCTCTACGCAGTATTTT. Its translation is CASSPQTSSSTQYF.

V and J are TRBV7-2 and TRBJ2-6, with D perhaps matching TRBD2 (6 bases). Trimming pared 6 bases from V and 1 base from J, leaving 13 bases between. Germline CDR1 is SGHTA and CDR2 is FQGNSA. The CDR3 loop spans 16 amino acids. CDR3 nucleotide sequence: TGTGCCAGCAGGCGACCGGGGGAGTCTGGGGCCAACGTCCTGACTTTC. As protein: CASRRPGESGANVLTF.